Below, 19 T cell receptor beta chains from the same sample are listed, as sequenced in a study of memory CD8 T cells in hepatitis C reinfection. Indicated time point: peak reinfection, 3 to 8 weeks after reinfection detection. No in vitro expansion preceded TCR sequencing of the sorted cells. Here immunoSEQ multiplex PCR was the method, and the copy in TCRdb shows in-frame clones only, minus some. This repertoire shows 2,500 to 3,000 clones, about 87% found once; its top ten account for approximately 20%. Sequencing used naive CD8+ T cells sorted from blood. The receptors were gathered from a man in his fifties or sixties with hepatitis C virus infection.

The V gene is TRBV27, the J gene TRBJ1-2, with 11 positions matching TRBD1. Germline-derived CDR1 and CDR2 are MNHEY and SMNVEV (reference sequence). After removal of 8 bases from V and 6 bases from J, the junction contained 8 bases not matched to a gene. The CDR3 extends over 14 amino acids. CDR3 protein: CASSWDRGGNGYTF. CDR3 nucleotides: TGTGCCAGCTCCTGGGACAGGGGGGGTAATGGCTACACCTTC.

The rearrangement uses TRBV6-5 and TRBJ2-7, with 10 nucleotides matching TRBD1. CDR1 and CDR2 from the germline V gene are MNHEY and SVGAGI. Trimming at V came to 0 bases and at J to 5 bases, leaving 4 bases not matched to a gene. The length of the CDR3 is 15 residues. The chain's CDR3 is CASSYSGTGENEQYF. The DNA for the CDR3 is TGTGCCAGCAGTTACTCGGGGACAGGGGAGAACGAGCAGTACTTC.

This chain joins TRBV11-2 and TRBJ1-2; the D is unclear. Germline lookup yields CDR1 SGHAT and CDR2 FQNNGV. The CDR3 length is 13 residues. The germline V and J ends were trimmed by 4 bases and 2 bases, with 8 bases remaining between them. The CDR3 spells CASSSPRNYGYTF. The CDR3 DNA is TGTGCCAGCAGCTCCCCGAGGAACTATGGCTACACCTTC.

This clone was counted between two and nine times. Here the CDR3 reads CASSLSQGVGNTIYF. As DNA, the CDR3 is TGTGCCAGCAGTTTATCCCAGGGGGTTGGAAACACCATATATTTT. The chain joins TRBV28 to TRBJ1-3, with 7 bases aligning to TRBD1. Per germline, CDR1 MDHEN and CDR2 SYDVKM. This CDR3 comprises 15 residues. V shed 1 base and J 3 bases; nucleotides not matched to a gene: 3.

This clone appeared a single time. CDR3 protein: CASTVAGEWDTQYF. CDR3 DNA: TGTGCCAGTACGGTCGCGGGCGAATGGGATACGCAGTATTTT. The J gene is TRBJ2-3, the V gene TRBV11-3; the D gene is possibly TRBD2 (5 bases). With 9 bases removed from V and 6 bases from J, the gap between germline ends came to 19 bases. The CDR3 runs 14 residues. Germline V gene sequence: CDR1 SGHNT, CDR2 YENEEA. The full variable domain, rest sourced from reference TRBV11-3 and TRBJ2-3, is EAGVVQSPRYKIIEKKQPVAFWCNPISGHNTLYWYLQNLGQGPELLIRYENEEAVDDSQLPKDRFSAERLKGVDSTLKIQPAELGDSAVYLCASTVAGEWDTQYFGPGTRLTVL.

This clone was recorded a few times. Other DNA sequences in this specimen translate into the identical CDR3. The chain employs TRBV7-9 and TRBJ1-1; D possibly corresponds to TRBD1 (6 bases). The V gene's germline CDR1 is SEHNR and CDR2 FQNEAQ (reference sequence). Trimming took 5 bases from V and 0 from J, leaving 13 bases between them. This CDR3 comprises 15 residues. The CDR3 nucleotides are TGTGCCAGCAGCAGCTGGACAGATATGAACACTGAAGCTTTCTTT. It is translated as CASSSWTDMNTEAFF.

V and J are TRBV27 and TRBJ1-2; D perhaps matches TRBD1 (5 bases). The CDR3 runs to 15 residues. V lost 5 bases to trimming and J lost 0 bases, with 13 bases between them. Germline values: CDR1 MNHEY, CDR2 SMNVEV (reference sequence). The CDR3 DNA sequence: TGTGCCAGCAGTGCCAATACAGGAGCTAACTATGGCTACACCTTC. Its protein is CASSANTGANYGYTF.

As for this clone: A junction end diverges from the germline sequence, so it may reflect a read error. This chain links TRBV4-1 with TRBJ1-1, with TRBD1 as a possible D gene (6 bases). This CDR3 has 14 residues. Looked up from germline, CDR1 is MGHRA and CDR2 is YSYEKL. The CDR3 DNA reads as TGCGCCAACAGCCCCGAGGGGGGGTGGACTGAAGCTTTCTTT. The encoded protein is CANSPEGGWTEAFF.

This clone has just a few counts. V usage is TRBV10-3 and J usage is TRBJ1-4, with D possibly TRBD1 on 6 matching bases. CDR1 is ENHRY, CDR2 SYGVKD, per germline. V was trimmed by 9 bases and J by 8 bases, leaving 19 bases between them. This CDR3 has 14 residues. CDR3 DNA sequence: TGTGCCATTCGGGGGGCAGGGGAGTTAGAAAAACTGTTTTTT. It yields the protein CAIRGAGELEKLFF.

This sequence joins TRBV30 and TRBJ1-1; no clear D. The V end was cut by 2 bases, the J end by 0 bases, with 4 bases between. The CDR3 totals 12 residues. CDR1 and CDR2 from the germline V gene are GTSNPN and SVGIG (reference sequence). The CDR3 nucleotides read TGTGCCTGGAGTAGCCTGAACACTGAAGCTTTCTTT. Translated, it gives CAWSSLNTEAFF.

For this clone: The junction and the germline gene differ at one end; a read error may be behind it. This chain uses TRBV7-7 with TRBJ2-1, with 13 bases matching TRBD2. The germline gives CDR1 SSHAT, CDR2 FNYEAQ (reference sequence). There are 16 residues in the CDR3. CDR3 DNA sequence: TGTGCTAGCAGCTTAGAACTAGCGGGAGGGCCAAATGAGCAGTTCTTC. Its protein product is CASSLELAGGPNEQFF.

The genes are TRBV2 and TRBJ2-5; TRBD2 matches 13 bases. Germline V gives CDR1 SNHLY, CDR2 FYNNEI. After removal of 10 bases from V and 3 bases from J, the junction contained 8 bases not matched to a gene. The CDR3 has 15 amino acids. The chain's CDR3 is CATDVGLAGKETQYF. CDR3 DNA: TGTGCCACCGATGTGGGACTAGCGGGAAAAGAGACCCAGTACTTC.

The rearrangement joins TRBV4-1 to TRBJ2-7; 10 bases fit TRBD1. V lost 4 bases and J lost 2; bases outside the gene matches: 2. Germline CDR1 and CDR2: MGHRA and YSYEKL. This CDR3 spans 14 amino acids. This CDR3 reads CASSPGQGAYEQYF. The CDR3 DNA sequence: TGCGCCAGCAGCCCCGGACAGGGGGCCTACGAGCAGTACTTC.

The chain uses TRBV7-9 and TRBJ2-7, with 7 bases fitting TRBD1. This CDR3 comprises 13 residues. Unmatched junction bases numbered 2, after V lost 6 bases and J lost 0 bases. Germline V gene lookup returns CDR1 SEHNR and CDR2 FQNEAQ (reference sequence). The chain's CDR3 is CASSWDSSYEQYF. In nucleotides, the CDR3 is TGTGCCAGCAGTTGGGACAGCTCCTACGAGCAGTACTTC.

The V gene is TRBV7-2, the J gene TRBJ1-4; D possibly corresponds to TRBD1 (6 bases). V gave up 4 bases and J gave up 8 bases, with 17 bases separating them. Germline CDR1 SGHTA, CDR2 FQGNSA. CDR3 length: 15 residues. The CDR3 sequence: CASSSGTLKGEKLFF. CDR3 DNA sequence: TGTGCCAGCAGCTCTGGGACACTCAAGGGGGAAAAACTGTTTTTT.

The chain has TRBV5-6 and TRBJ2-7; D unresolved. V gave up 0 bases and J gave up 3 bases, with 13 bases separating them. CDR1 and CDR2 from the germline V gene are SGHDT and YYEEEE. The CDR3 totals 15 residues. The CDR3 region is CASSLDGAGYYEQYF. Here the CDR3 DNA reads TGTGCCAGCAGCTTGGACGGAGCTGGTTACTACGAGCAGTACTTC.

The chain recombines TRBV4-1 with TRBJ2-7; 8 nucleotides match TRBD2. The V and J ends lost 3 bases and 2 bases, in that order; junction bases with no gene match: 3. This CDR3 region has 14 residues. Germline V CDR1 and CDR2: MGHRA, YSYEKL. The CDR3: CASSQKGLAYEQYF. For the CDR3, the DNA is TGCGCCAGCAGCCAGAAGGGACTAGCCTACGAGCAGTACTTC.

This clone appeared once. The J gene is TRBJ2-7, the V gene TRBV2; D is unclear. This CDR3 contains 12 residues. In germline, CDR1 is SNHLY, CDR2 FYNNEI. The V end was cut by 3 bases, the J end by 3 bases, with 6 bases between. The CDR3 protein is CASSDPLYEQYF. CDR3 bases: TGTGCCAGCAGTGATCCTCTCTACGAGCAGTACTTC.

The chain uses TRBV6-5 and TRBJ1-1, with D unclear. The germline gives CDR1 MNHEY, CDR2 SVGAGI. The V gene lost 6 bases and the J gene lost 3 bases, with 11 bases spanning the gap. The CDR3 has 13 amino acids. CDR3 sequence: CASSFDIYTEAFF. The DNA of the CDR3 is TGTGCCAGCAGCTTCGACATTTACACTGAAGCTTTCTTT.